This record looks at one T cell receptor beta chain sequence and its context. Its specificity is unknown. V lost 4 bases, J lost 3 bases, and 2 bases stayed unmatched. The germline V gene encodes CDR1 SGHRS and CDR2 YFSETQ. This CDR3 is 15 amino acids long. Primers for the PCR totalled 60 Vbeta and 13 Jbeta. The assay was immunoSEQ multiplex PCR, and TCRdb's table has in-frame clones only and misses some. The sample records about 110,000 clones, approximately 71% being singletons. The sample originates from a study of cytomegalovirus exposure and HLA in healthy donors. Study outcomes and limitations: It has been reported that TCR beta sequences accurately predicted the HLA-A and HLA-B alleles of most subjects. Most TCR sequences were seen very rarely across donors, but some public TCRs occurred in many. Some TCR beta chains (about 180 of them) were listed as cytomegalovirus-associated.

Everyone who donated was a healthy bone marrow donor. The specimen was PBMCs. The source is a man aged 35-49 years in good health and CMV-seronegative. V is TRBV5-1 and J is TRBJ2-1; 12 positions agree with TRBD2. DNA of the CDR3: TGCGCCAGCAGCGCGACTAGCGGGGGCTACAATGAGCAGTTCTTC. It is translated as CASSATSGGYNEQFF.